A single T cell receptor (beta chain) is shown here with its context. Its antigen is not known. This entry comes from a study of PD-1 blockade in classical Hodgkin lymphoma. Generated by immunoSEQ multiplex PCR, the TCRdb table keeps only in-frame clones and is missing some. In the table there are about 27,000 clones, around 83% of which are singletons. Findings of the study overall: Before treatment, complete responders showed about the same diversity as newly diagnosed patients. Compared with baseline, CD4+ but not CD8+ TCR diversity had risen significantly by C4D1.

Time point in this sample: cycle 4 day 1 (C4D1), after less than 7 weeks of nivolumab. Relapse after autologous stem cell transplantation occurred in every patient, and brentuximab vedotin exposure varied. Isolation of CD4+ T cells from thawed PBMCs was performed by magnetic negative selection. When best responses were assessed, they were complete response, partial response or progressive disease. Trimming took 5 bases from V and 1 from J, leaving 8 bases between them. Germline values: CDR1 MNHEY, CDR2 SVGAGI. This CDR3 has 13 residues. This chain joins TRBV6-5 and TRBJ1-1; D call uncertain. The TCR comes from a human donor with classical Hodgkin lymphoma. Sequencing was performed on CD4+ T cells from blood, taken before the fourth cycle of nivolumab. The chain's CDR3 is CASSTRANTEAFF. CDR3 DNA sequence: TGTGCCAGCAGTACAAGGGCGAACACTGAAGCTTTCTTT.